These 22 T cell receptor beta chains share one sample of origin, sequenced in a study of CD8+ T cells in alopecia areata. Sequencing relied on a cDNA template that was reverse transcribed from extracted RNA. Sequencing used immunoSEQ multiplex PCR; TCRdb keeps in-frame clones, though not all of them. The sample lists around 34,000 clones, around 50% seen once, with about two fifths in the top ten. Sequencing used NKG2D-high CD8+ T cells sorted from blood. The source is a human donor with alopecia areata.

The V and J genes are TRBV7-8 and TRBJ2-5; no clear D. CDR3 length equals 17 residues. The germline gives CDR1 SGHVS, CDR2 FQNEAQ. Trimming took 3 bases from V and 4 from J, leaving 21 bases between them. The CDR3 region is CASSLGRKKPAGETQYF. CDR3 sequence (DNA): TGTGCCAGCAGCTTGGGAAGAAAGAAACCGGCAGGAGAGACCCAGTACTTC.

In its sample, this clone was seen a few times. The chain has TRBV7-9 and TRBJ1-2; D is unclear. Per the germline V gene, CDR1 is SEHNR and CDR2 is FQNEAQ (reference sequence). The CDR3 covers 14 residues. The V gene lost 0 bases and the J gene lost 4 bases, with 9 bases spanning the gap. The CDR3 here is CASSLAGSGYGYTF. CDR3 nucleotide sequence: TGTGCCAGCAGCTTAGCGGGAAGCGGCTATGGCTACACCTTC.

The CDR3 is CASSELASSYEQYF. CDR3 nucleotide sequence: TGTGCCAGCAGTGAACTCGCCTCCTCCTACGAGCAGTACTTC. V and J are TRBV25-1 and TRBJ2-7; D is uncertain. The CDR3 is 14 residues long. V gave up 2 bases and J gave up 0 bases, with 8 bases separating them. The germline V gene encodes CDR1 MGHDK and CDR2 SYGVNS.

This sequence joins TRBV29-1 and TRBJ1-2; D is possibly TRBD1 (5 bases). The CDR3 contains 13 residues. The germline V gene encodes CDR1 SQVTM and CDR2 ANQGSEA. The V end lost 3 bases, the J end lost 1 base, and 9 bases lay between the germline ends. In DNA, the CDR3 is TGCAGCGTTGAGACAGCTAATAACTATGGCTACACCTTC. Translated, it gives CSVETANNYGYTF.

The V gene is TRBV4-1, the J gene TRBJ2-3; the D is unclear. CDR3 length: 13 residues. Per germline, CDR1 MGHRA and CDR2 YSYEKL. V was clipped by 0 bases and J by 2 bases, with 3 bases between them. Here the CDR3 DNA reads TGCGCCAGCAGCCAAGACCCCACAGATACGCAGTATTTT. Its translation is CASSQDPTDTQYF.

This chain uses TRBV5-1 with TRBJ2-1; 11 bases match TRBD2. Germline V lookup: CDR1 SGHRS, CDR2 YFSETQ. Losses at the gene ends were 4 bases for V and 6 bases for J; bases not matched to a gene: 6. This CDR3 is built from 15 residues. CDR3 coding DNA: TGCGCCAGCAGCCTCGGGACTAGCGGCCCCAATGAGCAGTTCTTC. This translates into CASSLGTSGPNEQFF.

This rearrangement joins TRBV2 to TRBJ2-7; no definite D call. The V end was cut by 4 bases, the J end by 1 base, with 11 bases between. Germline CDR1 SNHLY, CDR2 FYNNEI. This CDR3 contains 14 residues. The DNA for the CDR3 is TGTGCCAGCAGTGGACCCCCGAGGTCCTACGAGCAGTACTTC. This encodes CASSGPPRSYEQYF.

In nucleotides, the CDR3 is TGTGCCATCAGTCCCCCACAGGGCCCTAACACAAACTATGGCTACACCTTC. Its protein product is CAISPPQGPNTNYGYTF. This sequence joins TRBV10-3 and TRBJ1-2, with D tentatively TRBD1 (6 bases). Germline CDR1 is ENHRY and CDR2 is SYGVKD. V lost 5 bases and J 2 bases, leaving 21 bases between the germline ends. The CDR3 spans 17 residues.

The rearrangement joins TRBV6-6 to TRBJ1-5, with D uncertain. The germline gives CDR1 MNHNY, CDR2 SVGAGI (reference sequence). Trimming cost V 5 bases and J 5 bases, with 10 bases left between them. CDR3 length: 13 amino acids. CDR3 loop: CASSQDEDQPQHF. In DNA form, the CDR3 reads TGTGCCAGCAGTCAGGACGAGGATCAGCCCCAGCATTTT.

The gene calls are TRBV19 and TRBJ2-5, with D possibly matching TRBD1 (7 bases). V lost 1 base and J lost 3, with 12 bases in between. The CDR3 has 15 amino acids. The germline CDR1 and CDR2 sequences are LNHDA and SQIVND (reference sequence). For the CDR3, the DNA is TGTGCCAGTAGTATAGGTGGGGGGACAGAAGAGACCCAGTACTTC. Translating it yields CASSIGGGTEETQYF.

This clone came up a few times. The rearrangement links TRBV7-9 to TRBJ2-1, with 8 positions matching TRBD2. This CDR3 contains 18 residues. Germline lookup yields CDR1 SEHNR and CDR2 FQNEAQ (reference sequence). Trimming cost V 4 bases and J 0 bases; bases outside gene matches: 11. The CDR3 loop is CASSSPPRAGGSYNEQFF. In DNA form, the CDR3 reads TGTGCCAGCAGCTCCCCCCCTCGGGCGGGGGGCTCCTACAATGAGCAGTTCTTC.

This chain connects TRBV7-3 to TRBJ2-2; perhaps TRBD1 as D (5 bases). The V gene lost 2 bases and the J gene lost 1 base, with 14 bases spanning the gap. Germline V gene lookup returns CDR1 SGHTA and CDR2 FQGTGA. This CDR3 is 17 amino acids long. DNA of the CDR3: TGTGCCAGCAGCTTAGGCGTGTGGCAGGGGAACACCGGGGAGCTGTTTTTT. This codes for CASSLGVWQGNTGELFF.

This chain connects TRBV9 to TRBJ2-1; 14 bases are a match to TRBD2. V shed 3 bases, J shed 7 bases, and the junction held 12 bases outside the gene matches. The germline V gene encodes CDR1 SGDLS and CDR2 YYNGEE. CDR3 size: 18 residues. DNA for the CDR3: TGTGCCAGCAGCGGTCCGACTAGCGGGGGGGAGTTTGGGAATGAGCAGTTCTTC. It encodes CASSGPTSGGEFGNEQFF.

The chain recombines TRBV5-6 with TRBJ2-1; 10 nucleotides line up with TRBD2. Looked up from germline, CDR1 is SGHDT and CDR2 is YYEEEE. V dropped 4 bases and J dropped 5; count of bases not matched to a gene: 6. This CDR3 comprises 15 residues. This CDR3 is CASSPRAGGHNEQFF. The CDR3, as DNA: TGTGCCAGCAGCCCTCGAGCGGGAGGGCACAATGAGCAGTTCTTC. The whole variable domain, filled in from reference TRBV5-6 and TRBJ2-1, reads DAGVTQSPTHLIKTRGQQVTLRCSPKSGHDTVSWYQQALGQGPQFIFQYYEEEERQRGNFPDRFSGHQFPNYSSELNVNALLLGDSALYLCASSPRAGGHNEQFFGPGTRLTVL.

This chain links TRBV25-1 with TRBJ2-3; 7 bases fit TRBD2. The CDR3 runs to 15 residues. Germline CDR1 and CDR2: MGHDK and SYGVNS. Unmatched junction bases numbered 7, after V lost 4 bases and J lost 3 bases. CDR3 protein: CASSAREWDTDTQYF. For the CDR3, the DNA is TGTGCCAGCAGTGCGCGGGAGTGGGATACAGATACGCAGTATTTT.

V and J are TRBV2 and TRBJ1-5; D is ambiguous. The CDR3 is made up of 13 amino acids. V was pared by 4 bases and J by 3 bases, with 7 bases between. Per germline, CDR1 SNHLY and CDR2 FYNNEI. This CDR3 is CASSAVPNQPQHF. CDR3 sequence (DNA): TGTGCCAGCAGTGCGGTCCCCAATCAGCCCCAGCATTTT.

CDR3 in DNA: TGTGCCAGCAGCTTGGATCTAGCGGGAGTCGAAGAGCAGTACTTC. As protein: CASSLDLAGVEEQYF. The V call is TRBV5-6, the J call TRBJ2-7; 10 nucleotides agree with TRBD2. Germline CDR1 is SGHDT and CDR2 is YYEEEE. The V gene end was trimmed by 0 bases and the J gene end by 7 bases; junction bases not matched to a gene: 7. The CDR3 is made up of 15 amino acids.

CDR3 DNA: TGCGCCAGCAGCCAAGATAACACAGCATCCTACGAGCAGTACTTC. It specifies CASSQDNTASYEQYF. V is TRBV4-3 and J is TRBJ2-5; no clear D gene. The DNA end lines up better with TRBJ2-7; the J call may be wrong. Per germline, CDR1 LGHNA and CDR2 YSLEER. The CDR3 is 15 residues long.

The DNA for the CDR3 is TGTGCCAGCGGCGCGACCCGGGACAGGGCCGGTGAAGCTTTCTTT. It is translated as CASGATRDRAGEAFF. This chain connects TRBV9 to TRBJ1-1; 9 bases are a match to TRBD1. Germline CDR1 is SGDLS and CDR2 is YYNGEE. Trimming cost V 7 bases and J 7 bases; bases outside gene matches: 14. This CDR3 contains 15 residues.

The V gene is TRBV29-1, the J gene TRBJ1-2; D gene unclear. The CDR3 has 12 amino acids. The V end lost 4 bases, the J end lost 2 bases, and 8 bases lay between the germline ends. Germline V gives CDR1 SQVTM, CDR2 ANQGSEA. CDR3 residues: CSVVVSNYGYTF. DNA for the CDR3: TGCAGCGTTGTTGTCAGCAACTATGGCTACACCTTC.

The gene calls are TRBV6-5 and TRBJ2-7, with D perhaps matching TRBD2 (6 bases). V dropped 2 bases and J dropped 5 bases, with 10 bases sitting between them. The germline V gene has CDR1 MNHEY and CDR2 SVGAGI. This CDR3 comprises 13 residues. This CDR3 is CASSYSGSDEQYF. The CDR3 bases are TGTGCCAGCAGTTACAGCGGGTCCGACGAGCAGTACTTC.

V usage is TRBV4-1 and J usage is TRBJ1-1; 10 bases fit TRBD1. This CDR3 has 15 amino acids. Trimming at V came to 3 bases and at J to 1 base, leaving 2 bases not matched to a gene. The germline CDR1 and CDR2 sequences are MGHRA and YSYEKL. The CDR3 region has the DNA TGCGCCAGCAGCCAGGACAGGGGGGGGAACACTGAAGCTTTCTTT. Its protein product is CASSQDRGGNTEAFF.